This T cell receptor beta chain was retrieved from a study of cytomegalovirus exposure and HLA in healthy donors (dated by TCRdb to between 2016 and 2019). A note on the overall study: In an earlier analysis of about 560 of the donors, under 300 Gb of sequence data and approximately 100 million unique TCR beta sequences from about 179 million T cells were reported. A later genetic analysis used genome-wide SNP genotypes for about 60% of the 666 donors, treating that subset as a discovery cohort. An earlier analysis of several hundred of the donors used high-throughput TCR beta sequencing to judge whether each TCR beta V gene segment behaved as functional or pseudogenic. Every discovery cohort repertoire had been produced on one sequencing platform. Donor age, sex, ethnicity and CMV serostatus were compiled alongside the repertoire data. The genetic ancestry cluster associated with self-reported Caucasian donors included roughly 84% of the roughly 400 genotyped donors. The T cell repertoires of around 670 subjects were profiled by immunosequencing and related to cytomegalovirus serostatus. A later analysis re-analyzed previously published TCR beta repertoires from 666 donors and added high-resolution HLA genotyping to study TCR occurrence patterns. In addition to the first cohort of hundreds of subjects, a separate validation cohort of 120 different subjects was used. In the later analysis, no new phenotypic data were used to find candidate immune exposures; instead, reliance was placed on TCR beta sequences and their occurrence across donors. The study was designed to test whether signatures of past pathogen exposure could be identified by cataloging public T cell receptors. HLA typing included class I and class II loci at four-digit resolution. Because of strong linkage in the cohort, roughly 5 DR-DQ haplotypes were treated as single units for association and clustering. The number of typed donors differed by locus: 629-630 for A, B, C, DRB1 and DQB1; approximately 520 for DQA1; 606 for DPA1; and 450 to 480 for DPB1. High-throughput TCR immunosequencing, statistical association of individual TCRs with disease status, and machine learning were combined to predict cytomegalovirus infection status. Across about 380 genotyped donors of the cohort, an average of roughly 250,000 unique TCR beta nucleotide sequences per donor were sequenced, and roughly 20% of those sequences were non-productive. Approximately 310 gigabases of sequencing data and approximately 85 million unique TCR sequences were included in an early release covering several hundred HLA-typed donors.

On this clone itself: What this receptor recognizes is not known. At one of its ends the junction is not consistent with the germline gene, which may arise from a read error.

Its CDR3 holds 14 amino acids, cysteine through phenylalanine. The sequence is cut down to CDR3 DNA, 42 bases in frame from base 1. CDR1 GTSNPN and CDR2 SVGIG were looked up in the germline V gene (reference sequence). The cohort comprised hundreds of healthy bone marrow donors. At the time of sampling, every cohort member was nominally healthy, though immune exposures that went unrecorded were likely present. The donor was CMV seronegative and was included in the group of a few hundred seronegative cohort members. A peripheral blood sample was collected from each donor, and TCR beta sequencing was performed on peripheral blood mononuclear cells. Genomic DNA extraction from the blood cell samples was performed with the Qiagen DNeasy Blood Extraction Kit. The paper as a whole reports these results and caveats: HLA typing was unavailable for some donors at each locus, so association tests used only the typed subset. A later analysis reported that several top co-occurrence clusters appeared linked to parvovirus B19, influenza, CMV and Epstein-Barr virus. A later analysis found that most CMV-associated TCR beta chains appeared HLA-restricted, with HLA associations seemingly driven largely by CMV exposure. According to the authors, the approach could potentially be generalized to other disease states and immunological phenotypes. In vitro tests confirmed that a few of the cytomegalovirus-associated TCR beta chains recognize cytomegalovirus antigens. An earlier analysis of some 560 of the donors showed that most TCR beta V segments appeared in productive rearrangements either about 87% or about 30% of the time, which broadly matched IMGT annotations. The study listed 164 TCR beta chains as associated with cytomegalovirus. In a later analysis, some 18,000 TCR beta sequences were associated with specific HLA alleles at a false discovery rate of 0.05. Seventeen rarely observed V segments, including chromosome 9 orphons, were excluded from the earlier analysis of just under 600 of the donors because counts were too low. An association between a missense DCLRE1C variant and V-gene and J-gene trimming of TCR beta chains was found in a later genetic analysis and replicated in an independent cohort. A cluster of highly shared sequence variants was judged likely to be a technical artifact of the sequencing pipeline. Assigning TCR associations to individual alleles was difficult when HLA alleles, especially DR and DQ, strongly co-occurred. The classifier was reported to diagnose cytomegalovirus status with high specificity and sensitivity in both the original cohort and the validation cohort. The only immune exposure information available for the cohort was CMV serostatus. This cohort had only TCR beta chains sequenced, and the lack of alpha or paired-chain data limited which features could be detected. The presence/absence analyses assumed that sequencing depth was roughly uniform across donors, and that assumption may not be true. In a later analysis, HLA-associated TCR beta chains showed more clonal expansion and lower generation probabilities than non-associated chains that were equally common. A further reported finding was that TCR beta sequences accurately predicted the HLA-A and HLA-B alleles for most subjects in the first cohort. Linkage disequilibrium might explain the correlated functional status among segregating V segments, but an unknown experimental factor could not be ruled out. In a later genetic analysis, fewer N-insertions in productive TCRs were reported among donors in an Asian-associated ancestry cluster than the roughly 700-donor mean. While some public TCRs were present in many individuals, most TCR sequences turned up only very rarely across donors. Some IMGT-functional V segments, including TRBV6-2 and TRBV6-3, could not be distinguished by the 87-base-pair reads and were therefore excluded. A later analysis found that TCR association rates varied across HLA loci, with DRB1 alleles showing the most associated TCRs and HLA-C alleles the fewest.

Library preparation used the immunoSEQ multiplex PCR assay. The multiplex PCR relied on a mix of 60 forward primers for TCR Vbeta segments and 13 reverse primers for TCR Jbeta segments. Amplification of the CDR3 region of rearranged TCR beta genes was performed with a multiplex PCR assay on genomic DNA. The amplified TCR beta libraries were sequenced on the Illumina HiSeq System as 87-base-pair reads. Concerning the study's data processing: A later analysis counted tens of millions of unique TCR beta chains across the 550 to 700 repertoires, and around 9.9 million of these chains were shared by at least two donors. A nearest-neighbor algorithm error-corrected the raw reads and collapsed the reads into unique sequences, merging closely related sequences to remove PCR and sequencing errors. CDR3 sequences were aligned to IMGT reference sequences to assign V, D and J gene segments. For a sequence to be retained, a match of at least six nucleotides to both a V gene segment and a J gene segment was required. Rearrangements were called productive when the CDR3 lacked stop codons and stayed in frame with V and J; all others were non-productive. Following IMGT convention, CDR3 was defined as the stretch from the second conserved V-encoded cysteine up to the conserved J-encoded phenylalanine. Sequences without an unambiguous match to a single V gene segment were excluded from the earlier analysis of 450 to 750 of the donors. In an earlier analysis of approximately 590 of the donors, V segments were called functional above 56.7% productive rearrangements and were called segregating when the between-donor standard deviation exceeded 5%. A statistical classification framework was built to diagnose cytomegalovirus status from the catalog of TCR beta chain sequences. V and J gene assignment, in a later analysis, came from comparing TCR nucleotide sequences with IMGT/GENE-DB human TR gene sequences. Using the TCRdist pipeline, a later analysis assigned CDR3 sequences along with most-parsimonious VDJ recombination scenarios. A later analysis defined each TCR beta chain by its CDR3 amino acid sequence plus V-gene family, and excluded reads lacking a unique V-gene family. To address suspected cross-contamination and a sequencing artifact, a later analysis removed approximately 600 highly shared, low-generation-probability nucleotide sequences. In a later analysis, a clonal expansion index was calculated for each public chain from normalized within-repertoire ranks of inferred template counts. In a later analysis, generation probabilities were computed using a VDJ recombination model fitted to out-of-frame rearrangements, and the results were checked against IGoR. In a later analysis, hypergeometric tests were used to score TCR-TCR, TCR-HLA and TCR-CMV co-occurrence, with a repertoire-size bias correction applied to TCR pairs. To estimate false discovery rates, a later analysis permuted the HLA or CMV assignments 20 times. In a later analysis, co-occurring TCRs were grouped using DBSCAN, and TCRdist sequence similarity was added for clustering within HLA-allele-positive subsets. Co-occurrence clustering excluded repertoires with fewer than 30,000 or more than 120,000 public chains, plus five with anomalous nucleotide sharing. Here the immuneACCESS table is served through TCRdb, limited to in-frame sequences with V and J called. Missing clones are a known gap in these copies; in checked studies unresolved V genes cover under half, and the rest lacks a known reason. V and J calls and clone size come straight from that table; D and trimming were deduced from the DNA. The sample table lists about 150,000 clones, 65% to 80% of them with a count of one. About 2.8% of the sample comes from the top ten.

Recombination connected TRBV30 to TRBJ2-5, with 8 middle bases fitting TRBD1. This receptor was identified in a man younger than 35 in good health and CMV-seronegative. The sample consisted of PBMCs. The CDR3 is CAWRGGRGQGTQYF. The DNA is as follows: TGTGCCTGGAGGGGCGGCAGGGGGCAAGGGACCCAGTACTTC.